The 5 T cell receptor beta chains reported below all come from one sample, sequenced in a study of OX40 agonist ivuxolimab in advanced cancers. Sequencing used immunoSEQ multiplex PCR; TCRdb keeps in-frame clones, though not all of them. The table has tens of thousands of clones, roughly nine tenths seen once; the top ten hold around 4%. Sample: CD4+ or CD8+ T cells sorted from blood, taken in a trial of the OX40 agonist ivuxolimab. These receptors all stem from an adult with an advanced solid tumor such as melanoma, head and neck, liver or kidney cancer.

The chain recombines TRBV19 with TRBJ1-1; 7 nucleotides align to TRBD1. Germline CDR1 and CDR2: LNHDA and SQIVND (reference sequence). The length of the CDR3 is 14 residues. V gave up 6 bases and J gave up 1 base; unmatched junction bases: 5. The CDR3, as DNA: TGTGCCAGTAGCCATCAGGGGGGGAACACTGAAGCTTTCTTT. Protein sequence: CASSHQGGNTEAFF.

The chain links TRBV2 to TRBJ2-1; TRBD1 aligns across 8 bases. This CDR3 contains 13 residues. V was clipped by 6 bases and J by 8 bases; unmatched bases: 6. Germline values: CDR1 SNHLY, CDR2 FYNNEI. The CDR3 here is CASSALRGHEQFF. CDR3 sequence (DNA): TGTGCCAGCAGCGCTCTCAGGGGGCATGAGCAGTTCTTC.

This rearrangement joins TRBV11-2 to TRBJ2-3, with TRBD2 matching over 7 bases. V dropped 3 bases and J dropped 3; count of bases not matched to a gene: 12. The length of the CDR3 is 17 residues. Germline-derived CDR1 and CDR2 are SGHAT and FQNNGV. CDR3 in amino acids: CASSLGLPSRVTDTQYF. The CDR3, as DNA: TGTGCCAGCAGCTTGGGACTACCATCAAGGGTTACAGATACGCAGTATTTT.

V gene TRBV7-9 combines with J gene TRBJ2-3; D might be TRBD2 (6 bases). The CDR3 totals 14 residues. In germline, CDR1 is SEHNR, CDR2 FQNEAQ (reference sequence). The ends were cut back, 8 bases at V and 2 bases at J, with 14 bases in the middle. CDR3 in amino acids: CASVWAGYTDTQYF. CDR3 coding DNA: TGTGCCAGCGTGTGGGCGGGGTACACAGATACGCAGTATTTT.

The chain links TRBV11-3 to TRBJ2-3; TRBD2 matches 7 bases. Trimming at V came to 4 bases and at J to 0 bases, leaving 4 bases not matched to a gene. There are 15 residues in the CDR3. Germline CDR1 is SGHNT and CDR2 is YENEEA. This chain's CDR3 is CASSSRAGSTDTQYF. The CDR3 DNA follows: TGTGCCAGCAGCTCCCGAGCGGGGAGCACAGATACGCAGTATTTT.